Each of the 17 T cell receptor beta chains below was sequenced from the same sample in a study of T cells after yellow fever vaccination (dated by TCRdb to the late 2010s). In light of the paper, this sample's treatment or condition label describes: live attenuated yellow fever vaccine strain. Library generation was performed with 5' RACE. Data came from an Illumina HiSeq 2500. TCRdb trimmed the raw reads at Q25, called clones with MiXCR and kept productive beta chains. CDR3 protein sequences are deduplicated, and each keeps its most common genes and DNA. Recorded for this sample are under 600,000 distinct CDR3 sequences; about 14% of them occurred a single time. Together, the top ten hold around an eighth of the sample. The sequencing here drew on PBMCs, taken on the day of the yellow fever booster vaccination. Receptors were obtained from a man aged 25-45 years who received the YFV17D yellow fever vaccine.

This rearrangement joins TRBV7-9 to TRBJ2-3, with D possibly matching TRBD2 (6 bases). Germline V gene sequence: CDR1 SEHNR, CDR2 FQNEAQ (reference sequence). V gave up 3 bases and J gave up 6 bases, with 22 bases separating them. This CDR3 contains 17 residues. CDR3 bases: TGTGCCAGCAGCTTCCAAGGCTCCGGGAGAGTTCAGGATACGCAGTATTTT. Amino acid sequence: CASSFQGSGRVQDTQYF.

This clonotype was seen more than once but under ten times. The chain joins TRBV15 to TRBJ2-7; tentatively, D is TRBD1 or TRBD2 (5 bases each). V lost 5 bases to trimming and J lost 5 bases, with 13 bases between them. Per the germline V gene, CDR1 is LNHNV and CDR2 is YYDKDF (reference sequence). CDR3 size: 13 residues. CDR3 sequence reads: CATSGGPSDEQYF. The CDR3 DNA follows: TGTGCCACCAGCGGGGGACCGTCAGACGAGCAGTACTTC.

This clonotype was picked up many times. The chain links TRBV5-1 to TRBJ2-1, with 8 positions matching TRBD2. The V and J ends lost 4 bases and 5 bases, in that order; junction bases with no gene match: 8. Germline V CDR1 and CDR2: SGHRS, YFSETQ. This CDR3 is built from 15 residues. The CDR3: CASSRIIAGNNEQFF. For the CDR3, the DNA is TGCGCCAGCAGCCGAATTATAGCGGGAAACAATGAGCAGTTCTTC.

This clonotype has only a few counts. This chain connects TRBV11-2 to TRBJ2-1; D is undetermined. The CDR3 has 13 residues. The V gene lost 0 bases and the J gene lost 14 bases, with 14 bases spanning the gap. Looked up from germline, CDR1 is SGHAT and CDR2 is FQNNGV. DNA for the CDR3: TGTGCCAGCAGCTTAGAGTCGGCAGAAGCCGAGTTCTTC. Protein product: CASSLESAEAEFF.

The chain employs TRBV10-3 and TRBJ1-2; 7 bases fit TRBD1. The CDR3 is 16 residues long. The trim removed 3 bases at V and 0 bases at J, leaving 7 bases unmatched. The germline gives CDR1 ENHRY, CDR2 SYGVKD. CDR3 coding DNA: TGTGCCATCAGTGAACAGGGGTTATTAGCTAACTATGGCTACACCTTC. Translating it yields CAISEQGLLANYGYTF.

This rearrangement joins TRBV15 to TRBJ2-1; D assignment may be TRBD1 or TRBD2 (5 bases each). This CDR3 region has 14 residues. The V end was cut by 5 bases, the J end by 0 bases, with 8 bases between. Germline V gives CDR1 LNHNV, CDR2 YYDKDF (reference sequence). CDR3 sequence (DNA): TGTGCCACCAGCCGTGGGACCTCCTACAATGAGCAGTTCTTC. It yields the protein CATSRGTSYNEQFF.

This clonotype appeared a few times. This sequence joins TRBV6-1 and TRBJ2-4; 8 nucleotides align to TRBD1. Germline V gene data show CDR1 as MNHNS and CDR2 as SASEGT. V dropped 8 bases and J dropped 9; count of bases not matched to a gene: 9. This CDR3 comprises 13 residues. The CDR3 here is CASSPTGVGIQYF. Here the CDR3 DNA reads TGTGCCAGCTCTCCGACAGGGGTTGGCATTCAGTACTTC.

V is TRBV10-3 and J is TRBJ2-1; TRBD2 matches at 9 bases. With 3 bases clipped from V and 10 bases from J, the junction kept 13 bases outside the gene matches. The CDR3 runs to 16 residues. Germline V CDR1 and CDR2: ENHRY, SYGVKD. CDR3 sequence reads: CAISEAGGGGAREQFF. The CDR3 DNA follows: TGTGCCATCAGTGAAGCGGGCGGCGGGGGGGCACGGGAGCAGTTCTTC.

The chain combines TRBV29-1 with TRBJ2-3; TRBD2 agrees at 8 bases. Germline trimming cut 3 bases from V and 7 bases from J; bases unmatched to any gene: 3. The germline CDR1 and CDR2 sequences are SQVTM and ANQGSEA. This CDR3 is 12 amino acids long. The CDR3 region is CSVDLSGNTQYF. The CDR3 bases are TGCAGCGTTGATCTTAGCGGGAATACGCAGTATTTT.

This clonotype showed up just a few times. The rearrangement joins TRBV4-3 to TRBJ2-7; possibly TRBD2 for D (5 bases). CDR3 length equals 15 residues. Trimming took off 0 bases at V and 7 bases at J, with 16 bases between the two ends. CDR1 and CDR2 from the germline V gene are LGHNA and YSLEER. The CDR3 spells CASSQEWRLSGEQYF. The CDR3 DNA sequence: TGCGCCAGCAGCCAAGAATGGCGCCTTTCGGGGGAGCAGTACTTC.

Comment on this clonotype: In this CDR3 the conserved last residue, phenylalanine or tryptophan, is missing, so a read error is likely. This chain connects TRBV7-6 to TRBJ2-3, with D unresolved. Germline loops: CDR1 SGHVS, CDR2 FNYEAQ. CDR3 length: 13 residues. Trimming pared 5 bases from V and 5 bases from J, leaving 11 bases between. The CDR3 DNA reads TGTGCCAGCAGCCACTCCCCCCGAGATACGCAGTATCTT. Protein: CASSHSPRDTQYL.

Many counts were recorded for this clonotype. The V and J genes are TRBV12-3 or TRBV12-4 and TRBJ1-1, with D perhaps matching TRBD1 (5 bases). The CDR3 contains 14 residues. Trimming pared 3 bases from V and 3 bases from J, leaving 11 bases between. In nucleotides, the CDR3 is TGTGCCAGCAGTTTCGCCGACAGCTACACTGAAGCTTTCTTT. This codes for CASSFADSYTEAFF.

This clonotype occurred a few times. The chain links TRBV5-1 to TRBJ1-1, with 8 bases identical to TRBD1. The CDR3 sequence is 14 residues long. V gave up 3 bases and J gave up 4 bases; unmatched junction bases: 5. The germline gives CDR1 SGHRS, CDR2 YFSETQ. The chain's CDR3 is CASSSGQGFTEAFF. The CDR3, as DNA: TGCGCCAGCAGCTCTGGACAGGGCTTCACTGAAGCTTTCTTT.

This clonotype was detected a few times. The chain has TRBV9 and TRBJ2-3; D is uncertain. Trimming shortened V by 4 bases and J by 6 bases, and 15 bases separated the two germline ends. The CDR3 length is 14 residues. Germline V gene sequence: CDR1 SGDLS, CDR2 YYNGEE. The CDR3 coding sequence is TGTGCCAGCAGCCCGCAAAGTGGGTTTGATACGCAGTATTTT. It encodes CASSPQSGFDTQYF.

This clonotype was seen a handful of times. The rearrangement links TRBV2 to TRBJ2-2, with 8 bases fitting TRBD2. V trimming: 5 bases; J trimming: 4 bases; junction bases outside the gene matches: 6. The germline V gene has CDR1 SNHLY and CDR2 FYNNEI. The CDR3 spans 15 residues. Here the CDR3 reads CASSRASGGTGELFF. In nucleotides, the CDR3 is TGTGCCAGCAGTCGGGCCAGCGGGGGCACCGGGGAGCTGTTTTTT.

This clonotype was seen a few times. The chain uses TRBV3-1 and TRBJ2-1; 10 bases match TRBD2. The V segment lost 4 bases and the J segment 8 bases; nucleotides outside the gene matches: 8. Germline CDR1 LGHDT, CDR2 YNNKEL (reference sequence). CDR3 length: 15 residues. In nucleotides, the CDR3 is TGTGCCAGCAGCCTCCTAGCGGGAGTTGGCGATGAGCAGTTCTTC. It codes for CASSLLAGVGDEQFF.

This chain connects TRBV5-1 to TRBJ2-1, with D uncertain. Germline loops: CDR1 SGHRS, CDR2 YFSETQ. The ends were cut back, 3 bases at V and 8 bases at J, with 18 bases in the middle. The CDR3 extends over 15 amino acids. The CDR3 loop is CASSSMRSTADEQFF. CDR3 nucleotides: TGCGCCAGCAGCTCGATGCGGTCCACGGCCGATGAGCAGTTCTTC.